These T cell receptor beta chains were read from a single sample in a study of shared clonotypes between healthy human individuals. Sequenced by immunoSEQ multiplex PCR; TCRdb stores in-frame clones only, minus some. The table records about 2.4 million clones, approximately 93% of them present only once. Sequenced sample: naive CD4+ T cells from PBMCs. The receptors originated from a man younger than 35 in good health. Some clones in this sample may be carry-over from other donors' samples. Each CDR3 is given with its conserved first and last residue. The order of the fields is V gene, J gene, clone size, CDR3 length, D gene, CDR3 DNA, CDR3 protein. A D gene is named only where the DNA matches it firmly. Clone size is given for some rows only: seen once, a few or many times, or a class if the clone is expanded.

TRBV10-1	TRBJ1-5	-	13	-	TGCGCCAGAACCCACAGTGCCAATCAGCCCCAGCATTTT	CARTHSANQPQHF
TRBV15	TRBJ2-7	-	14	-	TGTGCCACCAGCGCACAACGGACTACCTACGAGCAGTACTTC	CATSAQRTTYEQYF
TRBV5-4	TRBJ1-1	-	14	-	TGTGCCAGCAGGACGGGGCCCCCTTACACTGAAGCTTTCTTT	CASRTGPPYTEAFF
TRBV14	TRBJ2-7	once	14	-	TGTGCCAGCAGCCAAGGGGTCTCCCCCCGCGAGCAGTACTTC	CASSQGVSPREQYF
TRBV4-1	TRBJ1-5	-	16	-	TGCGCCAGCAGCCAAGGGGTACAGAACAGCGGGCAGCCCCAGCATTTT	CASSQGVQNSGQPQHF
TRBV5-5	TRBJ1-2	once	14	TRBD1	TGTGCCAGCAGCACTGGACAGGCTTCCTATGGCTACACCTTC	CASSTGQASYGYTF
TRBV6-6	TRBJ2-5	-	14	-	TGTGCCAGCGGCCGGGACACATATCAAGAGACCCAGTACTTC	CASGRDTYQETQYF
TRBV9	TRBJ1-2	-	13	TRBD1	TGTGCCAGCAGCCCGCAGGGGGCTCAGAGCTACACCTTC	CASSPQGAQSYTF
TRBV4-3	TRBJ2-3	-	16	TRBD2	TGCGCCAGCAGCCGAGGGACTAGCGGGAGCGCAGATACGCAGTATTTT	CASSRGTSGSADTQYF
TRBV7-8	TRBJ1-2	-	13	-	TGTGCCAGCAGCCCGACCGTGGGGGATGGCTACACCTTC	CASSPTVGDGYTF
TRBV11-2	TRBJ1-1	-	12	-	TGTGCCAGCAGCTTAGAAGGGGACGAAGCTTTCTTT	CASSLEGDEAFF
TRBV9	TRBJ2-5	-	13	-	TGTGCCAGCAGCGTAGCTGTTTGGGAGACCCAGTACTTC	CASSVAVWETQYF
TRBV10-1	TRBJ2-5	-	15	TRBD2	TGCGCCAGCAGTAGGACTAGCGGGTCCCAAGAGACCCAGTACTTC	CASSRTSGSQETQYF
TRBV30	TRBJ2-2	-	14	-	TGTGCCTGGGACCCCGGGACCCACACCGGGGAGCTGTTTTTT	CAWDPGTHTGELFF
TRBV28	TRBJ2-1	-	14	-	TGTGCCAGCAGTTTAATACAGGGTAGCGGAGAGCAGTTCTTC	CASSLIQGSGEQFF
TRBV4-1	TRBJ2-7	-	15	TRBD1	TGCGCCAGCAGCTTCCGGACAGGGGGCCCGGGGGAGCAGTACTTC	CASSFRTGGPGEQYF
TRBV30	TRBJ1-3	-	16	-	TGTGCCTGGAGTTCGGGCCGGGGGTACTCTGGAAACACCATATATTTT	CAWSSGRGYSGNTIYF
TRBV11-3	TRBJ2-1	few	12	-	TGTGCCAGCAGCTCCCCATACAATGAGCAGTTCTTC	CASSSPYNEQFF
TRBV2	TRBJ2-5	once	13	-	TGTGCCAGCAGCGCTAGGGGTTCAGAGACCCAGTACTTC	CASSARGSETQYF
TRBV28	TRBJ2-1	-	19	TRBD2	TGTGCCAGCAGTTTATCCCGGACTAGCGGGAGGGCCTGGTACAATGAGCAGTTCTTC	CASSLSRTSGRAWYNEQFF
TRBV9	TRBJ2-5	-	14	-	TGTGCCAGCAGCATCACTTGGGACCAAGAGACCCAGTACTTC	CASSITWDQETQYF
TRBV11-3	TRBJ2-1	once	15	TRBD1	TGTGCCAGCAGCTTAGATGGGACAGGGGGTACTGAGCAGTTCTTC	CASSLDGTGGTEQFF
TRBV18	TRBJ2-2	-	16	TRBD1	TGTGCCAGCTCACCCCCGGACAGGGCTGACACCGGGGAGCTGTTTTTT	CASSPPDRADTGELFF
TRBV28	TRBJ2-5	-	15	TRBD2	TGTGCCAGCAGTTTGGGACTAGCGGGAGCAGAGACCCAGTACTTC	CASSLGLAGAETQYF